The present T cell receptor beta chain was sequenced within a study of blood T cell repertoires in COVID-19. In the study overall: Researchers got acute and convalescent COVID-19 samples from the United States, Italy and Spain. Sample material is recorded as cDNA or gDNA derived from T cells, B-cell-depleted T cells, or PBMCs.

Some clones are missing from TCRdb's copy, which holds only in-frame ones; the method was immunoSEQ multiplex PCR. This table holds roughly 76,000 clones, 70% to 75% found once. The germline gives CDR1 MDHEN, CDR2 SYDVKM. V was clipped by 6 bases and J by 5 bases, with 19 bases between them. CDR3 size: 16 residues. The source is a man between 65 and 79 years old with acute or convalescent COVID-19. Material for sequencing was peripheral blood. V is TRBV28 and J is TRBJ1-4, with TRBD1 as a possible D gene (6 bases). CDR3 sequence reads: CASSPAGHTQNEKLFF. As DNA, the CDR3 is TGTGCCAGCAGCCCAGCGGGACACACCCAAAATGAAAAACTGTTTTTT. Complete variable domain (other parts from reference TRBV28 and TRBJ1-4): DVKVTQSSRYLVKRTGEKVFLECVQDMDHENMFWYRQDPGLGLRLIYFSYDVKMKEKGDIPEGYSVSREKKERFSLILESASTNQTSMYLCASSPAGHTQNEKLFFGSGTQLSVL.